This T cell receptor (beta chain) comes out of a study of T cell changes during pregnancy in multiple sclerosis. The ends lost 7 bases at V and 2 bases at J; junction bases unmatched: 13. CDR1 is MDHEN, CDR2 SYDVKM, per germline. This CDR3 is 19 amino acids long. Using immunoSEQ multiplex PCR, the repertoire was profiled, and TCRdb retains in-frame clones only, with some absent. The sample has about 79,000 clones, about nine tenths seen once. This receptor was obtained from a female donor with multiple sclerosis, enrolled in a pregnancy study. Sequenced material: CD4+ T cells from peripheral blood mononuclear cells, taken in the second trimester of pregnancy. The V and J genes are TRBV28 and TRBJ2-3, with TRBD2 identical over 15 bases. The DNA for the CDR3 is TGTGCCAGCATCGCGGGACTAGCGGGAGGCAAGCCATACACAGATACGCAGTATTTT. Its translation is CASIAGLAGGKPYTDTQYF. Drawing the rest from reference TRBV28 and TRBJ2-3, the complete variable domain is DVKVTQSSRYLVKRTGEKVFLECVQDMDHENMFWYRQDPGLGLRLIYFSYDVKMKEKGDIPEGYSVSREKKERFSLILESASTNQTSMYLCASIAGLAGGKPYTDTQYFGPGTRLTVL.